The sequence of this TCR beta chain was determined in a study of T cell repertoires in cytomegalovirus infection. Across the whole study: CMV infection plus the matching HLA type was flagged by public TCR beta signatures. Study findings and constraints: HLA-C-restricted CMV clonotypes gave the most frequent clonotype in two of eight donors. Carriers of CMV and the relevant HLA type were discriminated by public TCR beta frequency.

The V and J ends lost 5 bases and 5 bases respectively, with 19 bases between them. CDR1 is SGHAT and CDR2 is FQNNGV in the germline V gene. This CDR3 contains 15 residues. TCRdb called the reads again in MiXCR, with one record for every CDR3 protein. The sample yields approximately 500,000 distinct CDR3 sequences, 26% seen once. This clonotype appeared many times. Its antigen is unidentified. The receptor was isolated from a human donor in good health (CMV status not recorded). Some clones in this sample may be carry-over from other donors' samples. Sample: PBMCs. This chain joins TRBV11-2 and TRBJ2-7, with D perhaps TRBD2 (5 bases). CDR3 residues: CASSPQQTTRDEQYF. The CDR3 bases are TGTGCCAGCAGCCCACAACAGACTACCCGGGACGAGCAGTACTTC.